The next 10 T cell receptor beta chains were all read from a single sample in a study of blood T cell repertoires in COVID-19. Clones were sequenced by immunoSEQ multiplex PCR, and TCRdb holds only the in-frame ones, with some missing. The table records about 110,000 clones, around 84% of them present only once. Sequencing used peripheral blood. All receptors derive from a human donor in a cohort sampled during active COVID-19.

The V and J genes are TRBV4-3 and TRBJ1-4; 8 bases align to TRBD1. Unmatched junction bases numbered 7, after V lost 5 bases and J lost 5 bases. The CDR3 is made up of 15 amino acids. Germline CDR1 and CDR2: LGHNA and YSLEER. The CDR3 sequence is CASSETGQANEKLFF. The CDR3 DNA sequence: TGCGCCAGCAGCGAGACGGGACAGGCAAATGAAAAACTGTTTTTT.

The CDR3: CASSRQGGETQYF. The DNA for the CDR3 is TGTGCCAGCAGTCGGCAGGGTGGTGAGACCCAGTACTTC. The chain links TRBV7-2 to TRBJ2-5, with a weak D call TRBD1 (5 bases). The germline gives CDR1 SGHTA, CDR2 FQGNSA. Trimming stripped 6 bases from V and 5 bases from J, with 13 bases between. CDR3 length equals 13 residues.

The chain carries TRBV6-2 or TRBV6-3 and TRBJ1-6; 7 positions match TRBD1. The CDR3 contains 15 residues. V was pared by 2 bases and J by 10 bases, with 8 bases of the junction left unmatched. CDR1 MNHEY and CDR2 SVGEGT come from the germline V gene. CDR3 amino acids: CASSYGTGDGSPLHF. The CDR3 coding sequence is TGTGCCAGCAGTTACGGCACAGGGGATGGGTCACCCCTCCACTTT.

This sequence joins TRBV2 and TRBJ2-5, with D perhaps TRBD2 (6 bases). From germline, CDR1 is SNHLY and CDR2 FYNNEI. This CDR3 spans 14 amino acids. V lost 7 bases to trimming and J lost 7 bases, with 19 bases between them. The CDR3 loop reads CASTEKTSLGTQYF. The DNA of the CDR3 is TGTGCCAGCACCGAGAAGACTAGTCTCGGGACCCAGTACTTC.

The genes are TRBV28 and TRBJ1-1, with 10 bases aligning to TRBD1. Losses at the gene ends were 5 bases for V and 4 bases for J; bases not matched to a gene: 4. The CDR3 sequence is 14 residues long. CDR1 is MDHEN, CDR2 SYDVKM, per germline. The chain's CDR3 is CASSPRTGGTEAFF. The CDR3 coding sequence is TGTGCCAGCAGTCCGCGGACAGGGGGCACTGAAGCTTTCTTT.

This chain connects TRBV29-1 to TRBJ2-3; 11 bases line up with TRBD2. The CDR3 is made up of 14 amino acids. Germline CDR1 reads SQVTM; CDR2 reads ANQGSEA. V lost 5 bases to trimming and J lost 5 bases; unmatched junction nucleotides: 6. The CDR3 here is CSVPTSGSLDTQYF. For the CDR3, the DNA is TGCAGCGTTCCCACTAGCGGGAGTTTAGATACGCAGTATTTT.

CDR3 amino acids: CASSFGLAAGDEQFF. For the CDR3, the DNA is TGTGCCAGCAGCTTTGGTCTAGCGGCCGGGGATGAGCAGTTCTTC. The V and J genes are TRBV7-9 and TRBJ2-1; 7 positions match TRBD2. This CDR3 has 15 residues. The junction had 10 bases not matched to a gene; V was cut back by 3 bases and J by 8 bases. CDR1 SEHNR and CDR2 FQNEAQ come from the germline V gene (reference sequence). Drawing the rest from reference TRBV7-9 and TRBJ2-1, the complete variable domain is DTGVSQNPRHKITKRGQNVTFRCDPISEHNRLYWYRQTLGQGPEFLTYFQNEAQLEKSRLLSDRFSAERPKGSFSTLEIQRTEQGDSAMYLCASSFGLAAGDEQFFGPGTRLTVL.

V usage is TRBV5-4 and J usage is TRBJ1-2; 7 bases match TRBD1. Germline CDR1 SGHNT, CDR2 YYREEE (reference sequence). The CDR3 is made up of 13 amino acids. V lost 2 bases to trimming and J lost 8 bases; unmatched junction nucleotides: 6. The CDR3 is CASSLQGMLGYTF. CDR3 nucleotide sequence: TGTGCCAGCAGCTTACAGGGGATGTTGGGCTACACCTTC.

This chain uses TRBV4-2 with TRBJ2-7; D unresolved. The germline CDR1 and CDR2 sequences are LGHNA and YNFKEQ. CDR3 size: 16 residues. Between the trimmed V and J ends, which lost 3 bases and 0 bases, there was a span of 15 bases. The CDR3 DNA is TGTGCCAGCAGCCAGCAATTGACGGGTCACTCCTACGAGCAGTACTTC. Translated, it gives CASSQQLTGHSYEQYF.

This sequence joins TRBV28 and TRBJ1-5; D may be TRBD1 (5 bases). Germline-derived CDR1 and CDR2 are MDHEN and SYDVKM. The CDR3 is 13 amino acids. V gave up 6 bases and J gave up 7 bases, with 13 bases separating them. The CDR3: CASRADRTQPQHF. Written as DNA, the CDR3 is TGTGCCAGCAGGGCAGACAGAACCCAGCCCCAGCATTTT.